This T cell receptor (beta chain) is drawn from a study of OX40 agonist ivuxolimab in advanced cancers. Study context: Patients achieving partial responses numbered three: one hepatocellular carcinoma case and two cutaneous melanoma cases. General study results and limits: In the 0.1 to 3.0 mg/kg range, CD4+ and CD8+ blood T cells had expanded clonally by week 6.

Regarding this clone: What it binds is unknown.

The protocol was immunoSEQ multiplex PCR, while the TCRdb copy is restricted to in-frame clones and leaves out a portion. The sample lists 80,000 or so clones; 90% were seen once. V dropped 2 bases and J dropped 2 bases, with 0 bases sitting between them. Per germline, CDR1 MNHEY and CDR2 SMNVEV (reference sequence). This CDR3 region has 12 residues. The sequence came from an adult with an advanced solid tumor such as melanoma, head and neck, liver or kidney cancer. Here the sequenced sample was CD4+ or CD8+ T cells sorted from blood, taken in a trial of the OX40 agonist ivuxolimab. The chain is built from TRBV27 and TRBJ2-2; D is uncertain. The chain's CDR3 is CASSLNTGELFF. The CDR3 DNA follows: TGTGCCAGCAGTTTAAACACCGGGGAGCTGTTTTTT.